The clone carrying this T cell receptor (beta chain) turned up a few times. Its cognate antigen is unknown. This record comes from a study of blood T cells in healthy people across ages. Study outcomes and limitations: Unsorted PBMCs blocked a conclusive comparison of naive and antigen-experienced cells. Age advanced and TCR beta diversity per million T cells fell, roughly linearly.

Through a sample-barcoded 5' primer and a J-beta primer mix, a second PCR was run for roughly 7 to 11 cycles. TCRdb recomputed calls from the 5' RACE reads with MiXCR, one row per CDR3 protein. The top ten hold around 30% of the sample, which has a few hundred thousand distinct CDR3 sequences, roughly 27% seen once. This CDR3 is built from 15 residues. The J segment lost 4 bases and the V segment lost 4 bases, leaving 6 bases of the junction unmatched. The germline V gene has CDR1 SGHTA and CDR2 FQGNSA. Sequencing was done on a sample of blood. This clonotype was obtained from a woman in her seventies in good health. This chain uses TRBV7-2 with TRBJ2-5; TRBD2 aligns across 10 bases. Here the CDR3 reads CASSSTSGWGETQYF. The CDR3 region has the DNA TGTGCCAGCAGCTCGACTAGCGGGTGGGGAGAGACCCAGTACTTC. Combining the CDR3 with reference TRBV7-2 and TRBJ2-5 gives the whole variable domain GAGVSQSPSNKVTEKGKDVELRCDPISGHTALYWYRQSLGQGLEFLIYFQGNSAPDKSGLPSDRFSAERTGGSVSTLTIQRTQQEDSAVYLCASSSTSGWGETQYFGPGTRLLVL.